This T cell receptor (beta chain) was retrieved from a study of blood T cells in healthy people across ages (dated by TCRdb to the mid-2010s). About the study as a whole: In model experiments, template switching captured about one uniquely barcoded TCR beta cDNA molecule for every two T cells. The donors were divided into four age groups: young (average around 17 years), middle-aged (about 40), aged (approximately 62) and long-lived (roughly 82). To track age-related changes in TCR beta repertoire diversity, the study relied on deep sequencing normalized with unique cDNA molecular identifiers. The study analyzed two additional independent replicas of 1 million unique cDNA reads from the same blood draw for two donors, one aged 18 to 30 and one aged 80 or older. To avoid experimental bias, donors of different ages were spread randomly across the sequencing lanes.

Donors were a few dozen systemically healthy Caucasian individuals from Russia aged roughly 6 to 90 years. Each donor gave about 9.7 milliliters of peripheral blood, drawn into EDTA-treated Vacutainer tubes. Ficoll-Paque density-gradient centrifugation was used to isolate PBMCs, with at least 7 million obtained per sample. Trizol reagent was used to extract total RNA from PBMCs, with at least 6 micrograms per sample. Naive CD45RAhigh/CD27high T cell percentages were measured by flow cytometry on a PBMC aliquot from every donor. Comments on this clonotype: This clone's antigen is unknown. At one end the junction does not follow the germline gene, possibly because of a read error.

Points the paper makes about the study in general: As age increased, observed TCR beta diversity per million T cells dropped in a roughly linear way, and a significant reduction was already evident by age 40. Observed TCR beta diversity correlated strongly with the percentage of naive T cells measured by flow cytometry. Compared with the aged group, the long-lived group had more naive CD4+ T cells, fewer expanded clones and increased TCR diversity, suggesting age selection. Estimates of total diversity based on one million sequenced T cells were considered lower bounds and underestimates. Because the CMV infection status of the donors was unknown, age-related changes in expanded clonotypes may potentially have been confounded. Bulk unsorted PBMC profiling prevented conclusive comparison of naive and antigen-experienced compartments.

According to the germline V gene, CDR1 reads SNHLY and CDR2 reads FYNNEI. Taken from cysteine to phenylalanine, the CDR3 has 15 residues. The CDR3 DNA has 45 bases and is translated from base 1. Library preparation was by 5' RACE. The run used an Illumina HiSeq 2500. A second about 7 to 12 cycle PCR used a sample-barcoded 5' primer and a J-beta primer mix. Each TCR beta cDNA molecule received a unique molecular identifier from a template-switch 5' adaptor carrying 12 random nucleotides. Each sample yielded at least 3 million CDR3-containing paired-end reads. All of the RNA was converted into first-strand cDNA using the Mint cDNA synthesis kit, with a TRBC-specific oligonucleotide serving as the primer. Following uracil-DNA glycosylase treatment, a first 18-cycle PCR with universal primers M1SS and BC2_uni_R was performed on all cDNA. Processing in the source paper ran as follows. Each sample was normalized by randomly selecting 1 million high-quality reads, each carrying a distinct molecular identifier. Reads sharing molecular identifiers were discarded rather than binned into consensus sequences. CDR3 identification, clonotype clustering and error correction used MiTCR with a Q25 quality threshold and the strictest error-elimination algorithm. Lower-bound total TCR beta diversity was estimated with a nonparametric unseen species model using Euler transformation. TCRdb applied fastp at Q25 and MiXCR to the public reads, then kept only in-frame beta chains. Under each unique CDR3 protein, matching rows form one entry showing the most common genes and DNA. TCRdb, not the authors, supplied the V and J calls. Across this sample there are 1.5 million or so distinct CDR3 sequences, with around 42% seen only once. In total, the top ten clones hold 7.9% of the sample.

This sequence was found in a woman in her late teens or twenties in good health. In this chain, TRBV2 is recombined with TRBJ2-1; no D segment can be confidently identified. The source material was blood. The CDR3 reads CTSSLERPIYNEQFF. The nucleotide sequence reads as follows: TGTACCAGCAGTTTGGAGCGTCCCATCTACAATGAGCAGTTCTTC.